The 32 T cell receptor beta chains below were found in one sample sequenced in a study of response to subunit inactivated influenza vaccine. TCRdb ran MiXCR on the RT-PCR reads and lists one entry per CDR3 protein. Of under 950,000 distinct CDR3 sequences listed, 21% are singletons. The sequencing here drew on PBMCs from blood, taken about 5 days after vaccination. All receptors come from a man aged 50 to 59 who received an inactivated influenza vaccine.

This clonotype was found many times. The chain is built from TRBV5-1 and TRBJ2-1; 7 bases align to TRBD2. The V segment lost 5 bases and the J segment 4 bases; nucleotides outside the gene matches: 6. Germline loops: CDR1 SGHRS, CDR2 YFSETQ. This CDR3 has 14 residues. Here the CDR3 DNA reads TGCGCCAGCAGTGAAACGGGGGGATACAATGAGCAGTTCTTC. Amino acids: CASSETGGYNEQFF.

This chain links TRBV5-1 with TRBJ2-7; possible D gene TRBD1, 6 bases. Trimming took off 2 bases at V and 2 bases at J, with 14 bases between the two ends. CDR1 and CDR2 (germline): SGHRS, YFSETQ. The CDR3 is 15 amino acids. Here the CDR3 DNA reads TGCGCCAGCAGCTTTAGCCGACAGGCACCCTACGAGCAGTACTTC. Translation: CASSFSRQAPYEQYF. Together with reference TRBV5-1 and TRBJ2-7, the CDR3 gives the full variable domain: KAGVTQTPRYLIKTRGQQVTLSCSPISGHRSVSWYQQTPGQGLQFLFEYFSETQRNKGNFPGRFSGRQFSNSRSEMNVSTLELGDSALYLCASSFSRQAPYEQYFGPGTRLTVT.

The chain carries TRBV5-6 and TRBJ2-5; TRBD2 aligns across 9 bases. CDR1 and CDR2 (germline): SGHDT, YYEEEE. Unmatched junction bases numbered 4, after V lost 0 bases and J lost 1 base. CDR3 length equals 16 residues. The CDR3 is CASSLGAGGVQETQYF. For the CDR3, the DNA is TGTGCCAGCAGCTTGGGAGCGGGAGGCGTCCAAGAGACCCAGTACTTC.

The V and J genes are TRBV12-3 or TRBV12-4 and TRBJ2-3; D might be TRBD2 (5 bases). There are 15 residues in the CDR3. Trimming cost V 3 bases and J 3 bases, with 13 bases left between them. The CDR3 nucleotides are TGTGCCAGCAGTTTCCTTCCAGGAGGTACAGATACGCAGTATTTT. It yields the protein CASSFLPGGTDTQYF.

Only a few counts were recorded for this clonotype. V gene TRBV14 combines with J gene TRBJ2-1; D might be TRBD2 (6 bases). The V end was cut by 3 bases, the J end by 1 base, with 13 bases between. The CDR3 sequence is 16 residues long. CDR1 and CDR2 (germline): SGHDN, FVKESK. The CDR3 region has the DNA TGTGCCAGCAGCCACGGCTCAGGGACTTCCTACAATGAGCAGTTCTTC. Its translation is CASSHGSGTSYNEQFF. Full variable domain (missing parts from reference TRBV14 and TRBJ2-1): EAGVTQFPSHSVIEKGQTVTLRCDPISGHDNLYWYRRVMGKEIKFLLHFVKESKQDESGMPNNRFLAERTGGTYSTLKVQPAELEDSGVYFCASSHGSGTSYNEQFFGPGTRLTVL.

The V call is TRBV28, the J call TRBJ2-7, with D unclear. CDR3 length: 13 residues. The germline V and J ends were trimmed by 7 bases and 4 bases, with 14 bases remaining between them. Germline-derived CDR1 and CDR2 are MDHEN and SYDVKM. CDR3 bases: TGTGCCAGCACTCTTCGGGCCGATTACGAGCAGTACTTC. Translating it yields CASTLRADYEQYF.

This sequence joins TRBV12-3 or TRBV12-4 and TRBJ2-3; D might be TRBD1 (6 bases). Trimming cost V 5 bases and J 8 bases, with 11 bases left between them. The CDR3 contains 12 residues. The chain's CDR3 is CASSTYRATQYF. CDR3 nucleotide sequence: TGTGCCAGCAGTACATACAGGGCTACGCAGTATTTT.

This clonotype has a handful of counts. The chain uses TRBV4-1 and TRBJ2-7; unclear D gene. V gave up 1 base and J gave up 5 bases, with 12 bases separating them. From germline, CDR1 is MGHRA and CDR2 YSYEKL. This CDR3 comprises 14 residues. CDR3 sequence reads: CASSQVGFADEQYF. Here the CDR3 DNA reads TGCGCCAGCAGCCAAGTGGGCTTTGCCGACGAGCAGTACTTC.

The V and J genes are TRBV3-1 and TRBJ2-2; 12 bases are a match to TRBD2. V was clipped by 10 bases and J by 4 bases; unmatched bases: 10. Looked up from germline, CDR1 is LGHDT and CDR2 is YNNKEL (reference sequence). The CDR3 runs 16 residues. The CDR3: CATTKTSGSITGELFF. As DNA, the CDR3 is TGTGCCACCACCAAGACTAGCGGGAGTATCACCGGGGAGCTGTTTTTT.

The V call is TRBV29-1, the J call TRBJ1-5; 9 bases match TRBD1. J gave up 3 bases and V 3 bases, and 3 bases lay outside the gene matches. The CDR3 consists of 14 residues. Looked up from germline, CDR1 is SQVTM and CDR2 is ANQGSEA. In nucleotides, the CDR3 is TGCAGCGTTGAGGGACAGGGCGCCAATCAGCCCCAGCATTTT. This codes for CSVEGQGANQPQHF.

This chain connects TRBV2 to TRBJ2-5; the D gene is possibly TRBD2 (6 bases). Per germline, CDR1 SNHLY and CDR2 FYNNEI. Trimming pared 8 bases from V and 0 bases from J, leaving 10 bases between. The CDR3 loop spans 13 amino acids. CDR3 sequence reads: CASGTPYQETQYF. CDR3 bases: TGTGCCAGCGGGACTCCGTACCAAGAGACCCAGTACTTC.

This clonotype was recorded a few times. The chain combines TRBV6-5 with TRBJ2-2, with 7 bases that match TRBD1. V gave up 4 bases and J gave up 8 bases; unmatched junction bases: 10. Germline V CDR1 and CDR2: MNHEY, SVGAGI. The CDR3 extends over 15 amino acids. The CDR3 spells CASSLTLTGIGELFF. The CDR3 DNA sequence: TGTGCCAGCAGTTTAACCTTGACAGGGATTGGGGAGCTGTTTTTT.

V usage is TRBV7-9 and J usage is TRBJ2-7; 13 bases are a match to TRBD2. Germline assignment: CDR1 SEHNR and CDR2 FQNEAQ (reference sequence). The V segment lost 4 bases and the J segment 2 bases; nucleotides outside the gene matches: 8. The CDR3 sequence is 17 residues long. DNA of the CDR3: TGTGCCAGCAGCTACGGACTAGCGGGGGAACTTCCCTACGAGCAGTACTTC. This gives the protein CASSYGLAGELPYEQYF.

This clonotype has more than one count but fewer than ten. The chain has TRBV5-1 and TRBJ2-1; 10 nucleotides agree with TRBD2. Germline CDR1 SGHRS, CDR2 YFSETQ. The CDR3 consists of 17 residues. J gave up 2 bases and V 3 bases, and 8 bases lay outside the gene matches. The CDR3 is CASSWAPLAGTYNEQFF. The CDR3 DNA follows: TGCGCCAGCAGCTGGGCGCCACTAGCGGGAACCTACAATGAGCAGTTCTTC.

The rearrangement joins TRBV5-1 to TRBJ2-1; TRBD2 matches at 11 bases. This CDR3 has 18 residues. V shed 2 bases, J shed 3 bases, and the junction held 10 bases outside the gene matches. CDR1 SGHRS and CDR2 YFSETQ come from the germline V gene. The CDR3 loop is CASSFLAGGPTIYNEQFF. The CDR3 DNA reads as TGCGCCAGCAGCTTCCTAGCGGGGGGACCTACTATCTACAATGAGCAGTTCTTC.

The CDR3 sequence: CASSLGRPYGYTF. Written as DNA, the CDR3 is TGTGCCAGCAGTTTAGGCAGGCCCTATGGCTACACCTTC. The rearrangement uses TRBV12-3 or TRBV12-4 and TRBJ1-2; unclear D gene. Trimming removed 1 base from V and 4 bases from J, with 7 bases in between. This CDR3 has 13 residues.

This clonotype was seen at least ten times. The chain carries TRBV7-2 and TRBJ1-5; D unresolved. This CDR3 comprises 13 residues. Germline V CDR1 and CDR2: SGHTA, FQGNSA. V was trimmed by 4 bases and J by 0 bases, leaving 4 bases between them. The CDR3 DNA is TGTGCCAGCAGCTCGTTTAGCAATCAGCCCCAGCATTTT. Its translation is CASSSFSNQPQHF. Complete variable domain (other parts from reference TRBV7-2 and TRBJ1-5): GAGVSQSPSNKVTEKGKDVELRCDPISGHTALYWYRQSLGQGLEFLIYFQGNSAPDKSGLPSDRFSAERTGGSVSTLTIQRTQQEDSAVYLCASSSFSNQPQHFGDGTRLSIL.

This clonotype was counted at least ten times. This CDR3 reads CASSYSDEQYF. CDR3 sequence (DNA): TGTGCCAGCAGTTACTCAGACGAGCAGTACTTC. The chain recombines TRBV6-5 with TRBJ2-7; D gene unclear. The germline V gene has CDR1 MNHEY and CDR2 SVGAGI. With 0 bases removed from V and 5 bases from J, the gap between germline ends came to 2 bases. CDR3 size: 11 residues.

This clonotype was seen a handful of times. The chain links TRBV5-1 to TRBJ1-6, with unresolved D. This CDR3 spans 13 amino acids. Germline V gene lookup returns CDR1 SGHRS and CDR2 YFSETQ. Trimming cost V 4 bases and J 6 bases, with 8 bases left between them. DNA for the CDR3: TGCGCCAGCAGCCAAGAACCTAATTCACCCCTCCACTTT. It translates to CASSQEPNSPLHF.

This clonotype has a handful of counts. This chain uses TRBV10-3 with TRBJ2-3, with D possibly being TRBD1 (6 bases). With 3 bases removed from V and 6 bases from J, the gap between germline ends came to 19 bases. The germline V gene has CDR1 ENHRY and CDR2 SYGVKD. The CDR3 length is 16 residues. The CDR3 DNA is TGTGCCATCAGTGACCCGGAGTCAGGGGCGTTTGATACGCAGTATTTT. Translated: CAISDPESGAFDTQYF.

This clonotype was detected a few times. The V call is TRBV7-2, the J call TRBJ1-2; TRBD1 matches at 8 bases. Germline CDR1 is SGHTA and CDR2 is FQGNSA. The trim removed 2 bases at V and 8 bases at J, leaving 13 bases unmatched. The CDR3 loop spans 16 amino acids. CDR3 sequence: CASSLRQGSRNGGYTF. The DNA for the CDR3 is TGTGCCAGCAGCTTAAGACAGGGGTCACGAAACGGCGGCTACACCTTC.

The CDR3 sequence: CASSLDVSQYF. The DNA for the CDR3 is TGTGCCAGCAGCTTAGATGTATCCCAGTACTTC. This chain connects TRBV7-9 to TRBJ2-5, with D unclear. The CDR3 is made up of 11 amino acids. V dropped 1 base and J dropped 9 bases, with 6 bases sitting between them. Germline V lookup: CDR1 SEHNR, CDR2 FQNEAQ (reference sequence). The full variable domain, its missing parts supplied by reference TRBV7-9 and TRBJ2-5, is DTGVSQNPRHKITKRGQNVTFRCDPISEHNRLYWYRQTLGQGPEFLTYFQNEAQLEKSRLLSDRFSAERPKGSFSTLEIQRTEQGDSAMYLCASSLDVSQYFGPGTRLLVL.

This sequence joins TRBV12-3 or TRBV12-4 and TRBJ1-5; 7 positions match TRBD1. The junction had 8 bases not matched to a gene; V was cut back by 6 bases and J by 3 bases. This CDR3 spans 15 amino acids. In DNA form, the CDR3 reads TGTGCCAGCAGCCCTCAGGGGACAGTCAATCAGCCCCAGCATTTT. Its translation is CASSPQGTVNQPQHF.

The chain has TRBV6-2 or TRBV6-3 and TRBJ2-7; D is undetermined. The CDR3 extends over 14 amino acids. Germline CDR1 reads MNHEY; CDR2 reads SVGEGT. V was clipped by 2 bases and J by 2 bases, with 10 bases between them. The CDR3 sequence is CASSYGVSTYEQYF. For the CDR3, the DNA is TGTGCCAGCAGTTACGGCGTCAGTACCTACGAGCAGTACTTC.

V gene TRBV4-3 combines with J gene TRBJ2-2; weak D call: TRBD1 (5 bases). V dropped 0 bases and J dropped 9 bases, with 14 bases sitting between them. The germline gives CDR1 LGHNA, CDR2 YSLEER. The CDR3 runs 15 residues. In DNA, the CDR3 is TGCGCCAGCAGCCAAGATCCACAGGCGAACAGGGAGCTGTTTTTT. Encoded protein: CASSQDPQANRELFF.

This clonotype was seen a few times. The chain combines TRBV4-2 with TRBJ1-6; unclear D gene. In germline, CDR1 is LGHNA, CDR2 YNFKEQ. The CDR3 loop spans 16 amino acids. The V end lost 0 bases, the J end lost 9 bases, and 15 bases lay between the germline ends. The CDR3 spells CASSQDLERVRSPLHF. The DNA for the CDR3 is TGTGCCAGCAGCCAAGATTTAGAGAGGGTACGTTCACCCCTCCACTTT.

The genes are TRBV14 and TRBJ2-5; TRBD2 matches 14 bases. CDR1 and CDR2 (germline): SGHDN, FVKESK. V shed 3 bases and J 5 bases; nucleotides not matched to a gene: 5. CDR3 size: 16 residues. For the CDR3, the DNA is TGTGCCAGCAGCCATGGGGGACTAGCGGGAGTGGAGACCCAGTACTTC. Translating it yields CASSHGGLAGVETQYF.

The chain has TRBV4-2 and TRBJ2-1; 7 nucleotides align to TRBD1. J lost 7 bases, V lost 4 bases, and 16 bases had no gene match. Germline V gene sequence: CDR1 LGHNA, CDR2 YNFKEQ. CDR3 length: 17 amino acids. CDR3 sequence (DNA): TGTGCCAGCAGCCTCCAATCGACAGGGTTAGTTCAGAATGAGCAGTTCTTC. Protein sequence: CASSLQSTGLVQNEQFF.

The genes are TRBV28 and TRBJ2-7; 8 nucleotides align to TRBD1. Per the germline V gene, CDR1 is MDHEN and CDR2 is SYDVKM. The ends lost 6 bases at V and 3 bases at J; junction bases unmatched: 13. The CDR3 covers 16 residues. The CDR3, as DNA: TGTGCCAGCAGCCTACAGGGGGTCCGTCCTGACTACGAGCAGTACTTC. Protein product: CASSLQGVRPDYEQYF. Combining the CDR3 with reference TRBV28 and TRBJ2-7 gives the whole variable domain DVKVTQSSRYLVKRTGEKVFLECVQDMDHENMFWYRQDPGLGLRLIYFSYDVKMKEKGDIPEGYSVSREKKERFSLILESASTNQTSMYLCASSLQGVRPDYEQYFGPGTRLTVT.

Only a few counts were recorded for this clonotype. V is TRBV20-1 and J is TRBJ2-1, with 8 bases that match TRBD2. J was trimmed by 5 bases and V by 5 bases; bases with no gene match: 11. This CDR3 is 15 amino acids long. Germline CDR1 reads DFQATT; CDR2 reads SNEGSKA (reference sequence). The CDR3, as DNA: TGCAGTGCTGAGGGTCAGCGGGGGACCAACAATGAGCAGTTCTTC. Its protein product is CSAEGQRGTNNEQFF.

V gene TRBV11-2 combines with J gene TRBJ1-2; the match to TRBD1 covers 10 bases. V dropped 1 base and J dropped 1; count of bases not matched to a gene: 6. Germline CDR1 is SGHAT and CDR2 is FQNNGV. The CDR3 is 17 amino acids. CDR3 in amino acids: CASSLGWTGGINYGYTF. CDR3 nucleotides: TGTGCCAGCAGCTTAGGGTGGACAGGGGGTATTAACTATGGCTACACCTTC.

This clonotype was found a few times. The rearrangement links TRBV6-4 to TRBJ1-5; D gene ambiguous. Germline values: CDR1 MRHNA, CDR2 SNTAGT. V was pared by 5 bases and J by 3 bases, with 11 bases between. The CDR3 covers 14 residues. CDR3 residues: CASSSQFSNQPQHF. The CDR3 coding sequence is TGTGCCAGCAGTTCACAGTTCTCCAATCAGCCCCAGCATTTT.